A single sample gave rise to the 31 T cell receptor beta chains below, sequenced in a study of regulatory T cells in long-lasting Graves disease. Time point denoted: persistent/refractory GD, antithyroid drugs over 5 years with positive TRAb. PBMC RNA was the source of the TCR library. HTBI primers from iRepertoire and Arm-PCR of CDR3 regions yielded the TCR beta libraries. Each CDR3 protein gets one entry after TCRdb re-called the multiplex PCR reads with MiXCR. The repertoire holds 400,000 to 500,000 distinct CDR3 sequences, about a fifth seen once, with roughly 6.9% in the top ten. This material consisted of peripheral blood mononuclear cells (PBMCs), taken when the disease was refractory, from a patient treated with antithyroid drugs. The receptors come from a female donor with Graves disease.

This clonotype was seen repeatedly, ten times or more. The chain employs TRBV20-1 and TRBJ2-5; D is possibly TRBD1 (6 bases). Germline assignment: CDR1 DFQATT and CDR2 SNEGSKA (reference sequence). This CDR3 has 13 amino acids. Between the trimmed V and J ends, which lost 4 bases and 2 bases, there was a span of 11 bases. CDR3 in amino acids: CSAKRTEQETQYF. The DNA for the CDR3 is TGCAGTGCTAAACGGACAGAACAAGAGACCCAGTACTTC.

This clonotype has a handful of counts. The chain links TRBV7-2 to TRBJ1-2; D is unresolved. Trimming left V 4 bases short and J 2 bases short, with 20 bases between. This CDR3 is built from 17 residues. Germline loops: CDR1 SGHTA, CDR2 FQGNSA. The CDR3 reads CASSSINWPDINYGYTF. The CDR3 coding sequence is TGTGCCAGCAGCTCCATTAATTGGCCGGATATAAACTATGGCTACACCTTC. Looking up the rest from reference TRBV7-2 and TRBJ1-2 gives the full variable domain: GAGVSQSPSNKVTEKGKDVELRCDPISGHTALYWYRQSLGQGLEFLIYFQGNSAPDKSGLPSDRFSAERTGGSVSTLTIQRTQQEDSAVYLCASSSINWPDINYGYTFGSGTRLTVV.

This clonotype has only a few counts. The V and J genes are TRBV20-1 and TRBJ2-7; possible D gene TRBD2, 6 bases. This CDR3 comprises 13 residues. CDR1 is DFQATT, CDR2 SNEGSKA, per germline (reference sequence). V shed 1 base and J shed 6 bases, with 13 bases lying between them. This CDR3 is CSARAGSRGEQYF. The CDR3 DNA is TGCAGTGCTAGAGCCGGGAGCCGAGGCGAGCAGTACTTC.

This clonotype was counted a few times. The chain has TRBV30 and TRBJ2-7; D is uncertain. V lost 4 bases and J 3 bases, leaving 7 bases between the germline ends. CDR3 length equals 11 residues. In germline, CDR1 is GTSNPN, CDR2 SVGIG (reference sequence). CDR3 in DNA: TGTGCCTGGAAGGTGGGCTACGAGCAGTACTTC. Translating gives CAWKVGYEQYF.

This clonotype was seen only once. This chain uses TRBV29-1 with TRBJ1-1; TRBD1 matches 7 bases. Germline CDR1 reads SQVTM; CDR2 reads ANQGSEA. There are 13 residues in the CDR3. The V gene end was trimmed by 4 bases and the J gene end by 1 base; junction bases not matched to a gene: 3. CDR3 residues: CSVGEGANTEAFF. Written as DNA, the CDR3 is TGCAGCGTTGGGGAGGGGGCGAACACTGAAGCTTTCTTT.

This clonotype has a count of ten or more. The rearrangement uses TRBV28 and TRBJ1-4; D gene unclear. CDR1 and CDR2 (germline): MDHEN, SYDVKM. This CDR3 has 14 amino acids. V was cut by 5 bases and J by 6 bases, with 13 bases left in between. CDR3 sequence reads: CASSQVQGHEKLFF. CDR3 sequence (DNA): TGTGCCAGCAGTCAGGTCCAAGGACATGAAAAACTGTTTTTT.

This chain uses TRBV30 with TRBJ2-6, with TRBD1 identical over 10 bases. J gave up 1 base and V 5 bases, and 8 bases lay outside the gene matches. Germline values: CDR1 GTSNPN, CDR2 SVGIG (reference sequence). This CDR3 contains 17 residues. CDR3 protein: CAWLDRGRMSGANVLTF. The CDR3 DNA follows: TGTGCCTGGTTAGACAGGGGGCGAATGTCTGGGGCCAACGTCCTGACTTTC.

The rearrangement uses TRBV29-1 and TRBJ1-1, with 7 positions matching TRBD1. V gave up 1 base and J gave up 5 bases; unmatched junction bases: 7. The CDR3 is made up of 14 amino acids. Germline lookup yields CDR1 SQVTM and CDR2 ANQGSEA. The CDR3 sequence: CSVEVRGRGTEAFF. DNA for the CDR3: TGCAGCGTTGAAGTAAGGGGGCGAGGAACTGAAGCTTTCTTT.

A single count supports this clonotype. The genes are TRBV20-1 and TRBJ2-1; the D gene is possibly TRBD1 (6 bases). V lost 0 bases and J 7 bases, leaving 16 bases between the germline ends. This CDR3 is 15 amino acids long. Germline CDR1 is DFQATT and CDR2 is SNEGSKA (reference sequence). The CDR3 sequence: CSARDFSAQGNEQFF. CDR3 nucleotide sequence: TGCAGTGCTAGAGATTTTAGCGCCCAGGGGAATGAGCAGTTCTTC.

This clonotype was observed at least ten times. The chain recombines TRBV2 with TRBJ1-2; maybe TRBD1 (6 bases). CDR3 size: 12 residues. Per germline, CDR1 SNHLY and CDR2 FYNNEI. V was cut by 5 bases and J by 12 bases, with 16 bases left in between. CDR3 protein: CASSRGDILDTF. CDR3 bases: TGTGCCAGCAGTCGGGGGGACATCTTAGACACCTTC.

As for this clonotype: This could be a read error, since a much larger clone is one nucleotide away. The chain is built from TRBV12-3 or TRBV12-4 and TRBJ1-4; no reliable D call. The ends were cut back, 7 bases at V and 3 bases at J, with 12 bases in the middle. CDR3 length: 14 amino acids. The CDR3, as DNA: TGTGCCAGCACCAACAAGCTGGCTAATGAAAAACTGTTTTTT. Protein: CASTNKLANEKLFF.

This clonotype was seen at least ten times. V gene TRBV27 combines with J gene TRBJ1-1; a weak D match, TRBD1 (5 bases). This CDR3 comprises 14 residues. V lost 4 bases and J lost 1, with 10 bases in between. The germline gives CDR1 MNHEY, CDR2 SMNVEV (reference sequence). The CDR3 nucleotides are TGTGCCAGCAGTTCCCGACAGAGGAACACTGAAGCTTTCTTT. Amino acids: CASSSRQRNTEAFF.

V and J are TRBV5-6 and TRBJ2-7, with unresolved D. Looked up from germline, CDR1 is SGHDT and CDR2 is YYEEEE. The CDR3 runs 15 residues. V dropped 3 bases and J dropped 0 bases, with 13 bases sitting between them. The CDR3 region has the DNA TGTGCCAGCAGCTCTTGGGTTACGAGCTCCTACGAGCAGTACTTC. This encodes CASSSWVTSSYEQYF.

The genes are TRBV5-1 and TRBJ2-5, with 11 nucleotides matching TRBD2. Per germline, CDR1 SGHRS and CDR2 YFSETQ. The ends lost 5 bases at V and 3 bases at J; junction bases unmatched: 3. The CDR3 extends over 14 amino acids. CDR3 coding DNA: TGCGCCAGCAGGACGGGACTAGCGGAAGAGACCCAGTACTTC. It specifies CASRTGLAEETQYF.

This chain connects TRBV5-5 to TRBJ1-6; 10 bases fit TRBD1. Germline V gives CDR1 SGHKS, CDR2 YYEKEE (reference sequence). The CDR3 consists of 16 residues. After removal of 4 bases from V and 5 bases from J, the junction contained 6 bases not matched to a gene. The CDR3 nucleotides read TGTGCCAGCAGCCCCGGGACAGGGGTAAATAATTCACCCCTCCACTTT. Amino acid sequence: CASSPGTGVNNSPLHF.

The V gene is TRBV19, the J gene TRBJ1-5, with TRBD1 matching over 7 bases. The germline V gene has CDR1 LNHDA and CDR2 SQIVND (reference sequence). The junction had 2 bases not matched to a gene; V was cut back by 3 bases and J by 6 bases. The CDR3 loop spans 13 amino acids. The CDR3 DNA reads as TGTGCCAGTAGTATGGACAGGCGTCAGCCCCAGCATTTT. Translation gives CASSMDRRQPQHF.

This clonotype was observed a few times. The chain couples TRBV12-3 or TRBV12-4 to TRBJ1-3, with D unresolved. The V end lost 6 bases, the J end lost 5 bases, and 14 bases lay between the germline ends. This CDR3 has 14 residues. The DNA for the CDR3 is TGTGCCAGCAGGCGGGGTTTGGGTCGAAACACCATATATTTT. Encoded protein: CASRRGLGRNTIYF.

This clonotype was recorded many times. The chain employs TRBV6-9 and TRBJ2-2; tentative D call: TRBD1 (6 bases). Trimming shortened V by 3 bases and J by 3 bases, and 11 bases separated the two germline ends. The CDR3 has 15 residues. Germline CDR1 is MNHGY and CDR2 is SVAAGI. The CDR3 sequence is CASSYGQPYTGELFF. The CDR3 DNA is TGTGCCAGCAGTTACGGACAGCCCTACACCGGGGAGCTGTTTTTT.

This clonotype was observed many times. The chain employs TRBV28 and TRBJ1-2; unclear D gene. Germline CDR1 MDHEN, CDR2 SYDVKM. V was trimmed by 7 bases and J by 2 bases, leaving 14 bases between them. This CDR3 has 14 amino acids. CDR3: CASNLDPFNYGYTF. In DNA, the CDR3 is TGTGCCAGCAACCTGGACCCGTTCAACTATGGCTACACCTTC.

In its sample, this clonotype was seen many times. This chain connects TRBV6-2 or TRBV6-3 to TRBJ2-5; TRBD1 is a possible D gene (5 bases). Germline V CDR1 and CDR2: MNHEY, SVGEGT. The CDR3 is 12 amino acids. Trimming stripped 7 bases from V and 5 bases from J, with 11 bases between. CDR3 coding DNA: TGTGCCAGCATGGGGCAGTGGGAGACCCAGTACTTC. This translates into CASMGQWETQYF.

This clonotype was counted many times. This chain joins TRBV28 and TRBJ2-5; weak D call: TRBD2 (6 bases). CDR1 and CDR2 from the germline V gene are MDHEN and SYDVKM. V lost 8 bases, J lost 1 base, and 14 bases lay in between. The CDR3 length is 14 residues. The CDR3 nucleotides are TGTGCCAGCTGTCTGGGACTGGGCCAAGAGACCCAGTACTTC. Its protein product is CASCLGLGQETQYF.

The chain recombines TRBV20-1 with TRBJ2-5, with TRBD2 identical over 7 bases. V shed 4 bases, J shed 2 bases, and the junction held 10 bases outside the gene matches. The length of the CDR3 is 15 residues. Germline loops: CDR1 DFQATT, CDR2 SNEGSKA (reference sequence). CDR3: CSAIRIAGIQETQYF. In nucleotides, the CDR3 is TGCAGTGCTATTAGGATAGCGGGTATACAAGAGACCCAGTACTTC.

The rearrangement links TRBV9 to TRBJ1-1, with TRBD1 identical over 9 bases. The V gene end was trimmed by 0 bases and the J gene end by 3 bases; junction bases not matched to a gene: 15. Per the germline V gene, CDR1 is SGDLS and CDR2 is YYNGEE. CDR3 length: 19 residues. This CDR3 reads CASSVVVAGGGQGDTEAFF. DNA for the CDR3: TGTGCCAGCAGCGTAGTAGTAGCAGGGGGGGGACAGGGAGACACTGAAGCTTTCTTT.

The genes are TRBV7-8 and TRBJ1-2; D ambiguous. V was cut by 1 base and J by 4 bases, with 7 bases left in between. The V gene's germline CDR1 is SGHVS and CDR2 FQNEAQ. The CDR3 contains 13 residues. The CDR3 DNA is TGTGCCAGCAGCTTAGGACCTTTCTATGGCTACACCTTC. Amino acids: CASSLGPFYGYTF.

Notes on this clonotype: At one end the junction does not follow the germline gene, possibly because of a read error. The chain has TRBV30 and TRBJ1-6; TRBD1 aligns across 7 bases. The DNA end is a closer match to TRBJ1-1, so the J assignment may be wrong. Germline CDR1 and CDR2: GTSNPN and SVGIG (reference sequence). The CDR3 runs 15 residues. The chain's CDR3 is CAWSTGVRRDTGAFF. The CDR3 nucleotides read TGTGCCTGGAGTACAGGGGTGAGACGAGACACTGGAGCTTTCTTT.

This clonotype came up many times. As DNA, the CDR3 is TGTGCCAGCAGTTCCCGCACGACAGGGGTCGAGCAGTACTTC. Amino acid sequence: CASSSRTTGVEQYF. The chain employs TRBV6-5 and TRBJ2-7; 8 bases are shared with TRBD1. V lost 4 bases to trimming and J lost 6 bases; unmatched junction nucleotides: 8. Germline assignment: CDR1 MNHEY and CDR2 SVGAGI. The CDR3 length is 14 residues.

Comments on this clonotype: A much larger clonotype is one base distant, so this may be a read error. The CDR3 sequence is CSVGDTGTRGYTF. In nucleotides, the CDR3 is TGCAGCGTTGGAGATACGGGGACCAGGGGCTACACCTTC. V and J are TRBV29-1 and TRBJ1-2; tentatively, D is TRBD1 (5 bases). V lost 4 bases and J lost 8, with 17 bases in between. This CDR3 is built from 13 residues. Germline CDR1 SQVTM, CDR2 ANQGSEA. Filled out from reference TRBV29-1 and TRBJ1-2, the complete variable domain reads SAVISQKPSRDICQRGTSLTIQCQVDSQVTMMFWYRQQPGQSLTLIATANQGSEATYESGFVIDKFPISRPNLTFSTLTVSNMSPEDSSIYLCSVGDTGTRGYTFGSGTRLTVV.

This chain links TRBV30 with TRBJ1-2; 7 bases match TRBD1. V dropped 2 bases and J dropped 13; count of bases not matched to a gene: 13. CDR1 is GTSNPN and CDR2 is SVGIG in the germline V gene (reference sequence). The CDR3 has 13 residues. CDR3 DNA sequence: TGTGCCTGGAGTTTGGGACAGTCAGGGGGTTGCACCTTC. Amino acid sequence: CAWSLGQSGGCTF.

This clonotype was counted at least ten times. This sequence joins TRBV20-1 and TRBJ2-7; 9 nucleotides agree with TRBD2. There are 16 residues in the CDR3. J lost 7 bases, V lost 0 bases, and 13 bases had no gene match. Germline loops: CDR1 DFQATT, CDR2 SNEGSKA (reference sequence). CDR3 sequence reads: CSARDPVAGVFEEQYF. CDR3 nucleotide sequence: TGCAGTGCTAGAGATCCGGTAGCGGGGGTATTTGAGGAGCAGTACTTC.

This clonotype was observed at least ten times. The rearrangement uses TRBV30 and TRBJ1-1; D gene unclear. The CDR3 runs to 10 residues. Germline CDR1 GTSNPN, CDR2 SVGIG (reference sequence). V was shortened by 1 base and J by 7 bases, with 4 bases between the two germline ends. Here the CDR3 reads CAWSGSEAFF. In DNA form, the CDR3 reads TGTGCCTGGAGTGGCAGTGAAGCTTTCTTT.

This clonotype was seen repeatedly, ten times or more. CDR3 sequence (DNA): TGCAGCGTTGAAGTGGGATACGAGCAGTACTTC. As protein: CSVEVGYEQYF. The chain employs TRBV29-1 and TRBJ2-7, with no clear D. Germline V gene sequence: CDR1 SQVTM, CDR2 ANQGSEA. This CDR3 has 11 amino acids. V lost 1 base to trimming and J lost 4 bases, with 5 bases between them.